Each of the 5 T cell receptor beta chains below was sequenced from the same sample in a study of blood T cell repertoires in COVID-19. The method was immunoSEQ multiplex PCR; TCRdb's version includes in-frame clones alone and lacks a portion of them. The sample has about 140,000 clones; 65% to 80% are singletons. Sequenced material: peripheral blood. These TCRs come from a woman aged 55-70 years with acute or convalescent COVID-19.

The chain joins TRBV30 to TRBJ2-7; 9 bases line up with TRBD1. The CDR3 consists of 14 residues. Germline trimming cut 5 bases from V and 4 bases from J; bases unmatched to any gene: 9. Looked up from germline, CDR1 is GTSNPN and CDR2 is SVGIG (reference sequence). CDR3 sequence reads: CAWGSGTGNYEQYF. The CDR3 coding sequence is TGTGCCTGGGGGTCCGGGACAGGGAATTACGAGCAGTACTTC.

This chain joins TRBV19 and TRBJ1-5, with D perhaps matching TRBD1 (5 bases). The germline gives CDR1 LNHDA, CDR2 SQIVND (reference sequence). The V end was cut by 5 bases, the J end by 1 base, with 9 bases between. The length of the CDR3 is 14 residues. CDR3 nucleotide sequence: TGTGCCAGTAGTCAACAGGCCAGCAATCAGCCCCAGCATTTT. Its translation is CASSQQASNQPQHF.

This sequence joins TRBV11-2 and TRBJ1-1, with D possibly being TRBD1 (5 bases). Germline-derived CDR1 and CDR2 are SGHAT and FQNNGV. This CDR3 region has 18 residues. Trimming left V 1 base short and J 0 bases short, with 18 bases between. CDR3 nucleotides: TGTGCCAGCAGCTTAGGTGCCGGGGGGGTACTGATGAACACTGAAGCTTTCTTT. It specifies CASSLGAGGVLMNTEAFF.

The sample holds a few counts of this clone. The chain joins TRBV2 to TRBJ2-7; 12 positions match TRBD2. The CDR3 is 16 residues long. The trim removed 5 bases at V and 8 bases at J, leaving 13 bases unmatched. CDR1 is SNHLY and CDR2 is FYNNEI in the germline V gene. CDR3 DNA: TGTGCCAGCAGTCAAACTTCTAGCGGGAGGGCCGCTCAGCAGTACTTC. It specifies CASSQTSSGRAAQQYF.

The J gene is TRBJ2-2, the V gene TRBV10-3, with a weak D call TRBD2 (5 bases). CDR1 is ENHRY, CDR2 SYGVKD, per germline. This CDR3 has 14 amino acids. The ends were cut back, 0 bases at V and 4 bases at J, with 6 bases in the middle. CDR3 sequence: CAISESEVTGELFF. The CDR3, as DNA: TGTGCCATCAGTGAGTCGGAGGTCACCGGGGAGCTGTTTTTT.